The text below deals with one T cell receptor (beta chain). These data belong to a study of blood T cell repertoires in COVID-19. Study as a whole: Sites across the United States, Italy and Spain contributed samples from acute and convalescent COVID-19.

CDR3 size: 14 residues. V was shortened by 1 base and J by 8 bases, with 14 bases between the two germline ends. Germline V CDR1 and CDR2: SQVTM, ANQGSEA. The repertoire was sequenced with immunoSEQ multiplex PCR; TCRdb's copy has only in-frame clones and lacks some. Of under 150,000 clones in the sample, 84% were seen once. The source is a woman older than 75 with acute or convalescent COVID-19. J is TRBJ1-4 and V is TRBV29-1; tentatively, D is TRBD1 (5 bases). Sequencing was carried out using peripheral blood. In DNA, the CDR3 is TGCAGCGTTGAAGGCGCGCAGGGAGGGGAAAAACTGTTTTTT. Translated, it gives CSVEGAQGGEKLFF.